This passage covers 9 T cell receptor beta chains from one sample sequenced in a study of cytomegalovirus exposure and HLA in healthy donors. 60 Vbeta and 13 Jbeta primers were used in PCR. Generated by immunoSEQ multiplex PCR, the TCRdb table keeps only in-frame clones and is missing some. The sample has around 160,000 clones; about 65% are singletons. The sample consisted of PBMCs. These receptors all come from a woman aged 18-35 years in good health and CMV-seropositive.

The chain has TRBV5-1 and TRBJ2-7; 7 bases are shared with TRBD1. The CDR3 extends over 13 amino acids. Trimming removed 4 bases from V and 4 bases from J; junction bases left unmatched: 5. Germline CDR1 SGHRS, CDR2 YFSETQ. The CDR3 loop is CASSPGTAYEQYF. Here the CDR3 DNA reads TGCGCCAGCAGCCCAGGGACAGCGTACGAGCAGTACTTC.

This chain connects TRBV14 to TRBJ2-7, with D possibly being TRBD2 (6 bases). The germline CDR1 and CDR2 sequences are SGHDN and FVKESK. V lost 3 bases and J lost 5, with 20 bases in between. This CDR3 has 16 amino acids. In nucleotides, the CDR3 is TGTGCCAGCAGCCAGGCTCTAGCGTGGTCAGTTCACGAGCAGTACTTC. It specifies CASSQALAWSVHEQYF.

This clone was observed a single time. The chain joins TRBV4-1 to TRBJ1-3; 7 bases line up with TRBD1. CDR1 and CDR2 (germline): MGHRA, YSYEKL. The CDR3 runs to 14 residues. J was trimmed by 1 base and V by 4 bases; bases with no gene match: 1. CDR3 in DNA: TGCGCCAGCAGCCCGGGACAGTCTGGAAACACCATATATTTT. The encoded protein is CASSPGQSGNTIYF.

The J gene is TRBJ2-3, the V gene TRBV19, with 10 bases lining up with TRBD1. Germline lookup yields CDR1 LNHDA and CDR2 SQIVND (reference sequence). V lost 4 bases, J lost 2 bases, and 6 bases stayed unmatched. CDR3 length: 16 residues. CDR3 nucleotide sequence: TGTGCCAGTAGTAGACGACAGGGGGCCATCACAGATACGCAGTATTTT. Its translation is CASSRRQGAITDTQYF.

This clone came up a few times. J is TRBJ2-3 and V is TRBV5-8, with 7 bases lining up with TRBD1. The CDR3 length is 14 residues. J was trimmed by 4 bases and V by 0 bases; bases with no gene match: 2. Looked up from germline, CDR1 is SGHTS and CDR2 is YDEGEE. CDR3 loop: CASSLGGQADTQYF. As DNA, the CDR3 is TGTGCCAGCAGCTTGGGTGGACAGGCAGATACGCAGTATTTT.

This clone was observed a single time. DNA of the CDR3: TGTGCCAGCAGGGGACAGGGGGCAGTCTATGGCTACACCTTC. Translated: CASRGQGAVYGYTF. This chain uses TRBV5-6 with TRBJ1-2; TRBD1 matches 12 bases. The CDR3 consists of 14 residues. V shed 5 bases, J shed 4 bases, and the junction held 3 bases outside the gene matches. From germline, CDR1 is SGHDT and CDR2 YYEEEE.

This chain connects TRBV11-2 to TRBJ1-4; 8 bases agree with TRBD1. Germline V gene data show CDR1 as SGHAT and CDR2 as FQNNGV. The J segment lost 8 bases and the V segment lost 5 bases, leaving 7 bases of the junction unmatched. This CDR3 contains 14 residues. In DNA form, the CDR3 reads TGTGCCAGCAGCGTAGGACAGGGTGGCGAAAAACTGTTTTTT. This translates into CASSVGQGGEKLFF. Full variable domain (remainder filled in from reference TRBV11-2 and TRBJ1-4): EAGVAQSPRYKIIEKRQSVAFWCNPISGHATLYWYQQILGQGPKLLIQFQNNGVVDDSQLPKDRFSAERLKGVDSTLKIQPAKLEDSAVYLCASSVGQGGEKLFFGSGTQLSVL.

This clone appeared a few times. The CDR3 nucleotides read TGTGCCAGCAGTTTCGCGGGACGGCTTGAGACCCAGTACTTC. Its protein is CASSFAGRLETQYF. V gene TRBV27 combines with J gene TRBJ2-5; D is possibly TRBD2 (6 bases). The germline V and J ends were trimmed by 3 bases and 5 bases, with 13 bases remaining between them. Germline V gene sequence: CDR1 MNHEY, CDR2 SMNVEV (reference sequence). The CDR3 sequence is 14 residues long.

The V and J genes are TRBV6-6 and TRBJ1-2, with TRBD1 as a possible D gene (5 bases). This CDR3 contains 14 residues. CDR1 and CDR2 from the germline V gene are MNHNY and SVGAGI (reference sequence). V lost 6 bases, J lost 7 bases, and 18 bases lay in between. The CDR3 protein is CASRTPDKRIGYTF. The CDR3 DNA follows: TGTGCCAGCAGAACCCCGGACAAGAGGATTGGCTACACCTTC.